The T cell receptor beta chain described here comes from a study of cytomegalovirus exposure and HLA in healthy donors. Vbeta (60) and Jbeta (13) primers were used in the PCR. The table came from immunoSEQ multiplex PCR; TCRdb's copy has only in-frame clones and leaves some out. The table lists 190,000 or so clones, 60% to 85% of them singletons, with 1.5% to 1.7% in the top ten. Donors had nominal health at sampling but likely had unrecorded immune exposures. Overall study findings and caveats: Generally TCR sequences proved uncommon, though certain public TCRs appeared in numerous donors.

This clone was seen just once. Antigen: not known. This TCR was recovered from a girl under 18 in good health and CMV-seropositive. Sequenced: PBMCs.

The CDR3 spells CASSLSSGLSGYEQYF. CDR3 sequence (DNA): TGTGCCAGCAGCTTGAGTTCCGGTCTCTCCGGGTACGAGCAGTACTTC. The chain has TRBV5-4 and TRBJ2-7; D unclear. This CDR3 has 16 amino acids. In germline, CDR1 is SGHNT, CDR2 YYREEE (reference sequence). Trimming shortened V by 1 base and J by 4 bases, and 18 bases separated the two germline ends.